The 30 T cell receptor beta chains in this list originate from one sample, sequenced in a study of CD8 T cells in ankylosing spondylitis. TCRdb reprocessed the 5' RACE reads via MiXCR and lists one record per CDR3 protein. The table includes 84,000 or so distinct CDR3 sequences, under 30% detected once. Sequencing was done on a sample of blood, either unsorted or a sorted T cell fraction (not recorded which). The receptors originated from a male donor with ankylosing spondylitis or in good health (not recorded which).

The chain combines TRBV29-1 with TRBJ2-3; TRBD1 matches 8 bases. This CDR3 is built from 14 residues. Germline loops: CDR1 SQVTM, CDR2 ANQGSEA. J was trimmed by 3 bases and V by 1 base; bases with no gene match: 3. The CDR3 DNA reads as TGCAGCGTTGAAGGGCAGGGGGCAACAGATACGCAGTATTTT. This translates into CSVEGQGATDTQYF.

The chain links TRBV7-6 to TRBJ2-3; 9 nucleotides match TRBD1. Germline V gives CDR1 SGHVS, CDR2 FNYEAQ. The CDR3 runs to 17 residues. The V segment lost 3 bases and the J segment 4 bases; nucleotides outside the gene matches: 11. CDR3 bases: TGTGCCAGCAGCTTCCATTTTCCGGGACAGGGTGCAGATACGCAGTATTTT. Translation gives CASSFHFPGQGADTQYF. Using reference TRBV7-6 and TRBJ2-3 for the parts outside the CDR3, the full variable domain is GAGVSQSPRYKVTKRGQDVALRCDPISGHVSLYWYRQALGQGPEFLTYFNYEAQQDKSGLPNDRFSAERPEGSISTLTIQRTEQRDSAMYRCASSFHFPGQGADTQYFGPGTRLTVL.

This clonotype has more than one count but fewer than ten. J is TRBJ1-1 and V is TRBV6-1; TRBD1 aligns across 10 bases. Germline V CDR1 and CDR2: MNHNS, SASEGT. CDR3 length equals 13 residues. V shed 10 bases, J shed 8 bases, and the junction held 10 bases outside the gene matches. As DNA, the CDR3 is TGTGCCATAGGCCGGGACAGGGGATCCGAAGCTTTCTTT. Its protein is CAIGRDRGSEAFF.

The rearrangement uses TRBV11-2 and TRBJ2-1; possibly TRBD2 for D (6 bases). The CDR3 runs 17 residues. V was shortened by 4 bases and J by 0 bases, with 16 bases between the two germline ends. Germline assignment: CDR1 SGHAT and CDR2 FQNNGV. Written as DNA, the CDR3 is TGTGCCAGCAGCTCCGGTGGGGCGGGGAGCTCCTACAATGAGCAGTTCTTC. Amino acid sequence: CASSSGGAGSSYNEQFF.

The chain combines TRBV28 with TRBJ2-2; possibly TRBD2 for D (6 bases). V was clipped by 6 bases and J by 4 bases, with 9 bases between them. The CDR3 has 13 amino acids. Germline-derived CDR1 and CDR2 are MDHEN and SYDVKM. The CDR3, as DNA: TGTGCCAGCAGGCGGGACCCCACCGGGGAGCTGTTTTTT. Amino acids: CASRRDPTGELFF.

The chain combines TRBV5-1 with TRBJ2-1; D ambiguous. With 1 base removed from V and 6 bases from J, the gap between germline ends came to 11 bases. The CDR3 is 14 amino acids. CDR1 is SGHRS, CDR2 YFSETQ, per germline. In DNA, the CDR3 is TGCGCCAGCAGCTTGCGGCCGGGCAGCAATGAGCAGTTCTTC. It encodes CASSLRPGSNEQFF.

The V call is TRBV5-1, the J call TRBJ2-5; TRBD1 matches 10 bases. J was trimmed by 5 bases and V by 0 bases; bases with no gene match: 4. The length of the CDR3 is 15 residues. Per germline, CDR1 SGHRS and CDR2 YFSETQ. The DNA of the CDR3 is TGCGCCAGCAGCTTGGGGACAGGGGGACTGGAGACCCAGTACTTC. Translating it yields CASSLGTGGLETQYF. The full variable domain, its missing parts supplied by reference TRBV5-1 and TRBJ2-5, is KAGVTQTPRYLIKTRGQQVTLSCSPISGHRSVSWYQQTPGQGLQFLFEYFSETQRNKGNFPGRFSGRQFSNSRSEMNVSTLELGDSALYLCASSLGTGGLETQYFGPGTRLLVL.

The V gene is TRBV5-1, the J gene TRBJ2-3; TRBD2 agrees at 11 bases. Germline-derived CDR1 and CDR2 are SGHRS and YFSETQ. J lost 4 bases, V lost 3 bases, and 7 bases had no gene match. The CDR3 has 16 amino acids. The CDR3 region has the DNA TGCGCCAGCAGCTCTCTAGCGGGAGGCCGGTCAGATACGCAGTATTTT. This gives the protein CASSSLAGGRSDTQYF.

The chain uses TRBV5-1 and TRBJ2-7; D ambiguous. Germline values: CDR1 SGHRS, CDR2 YFSETQ. The V and J ends lost 0 bases and 5 bases respectively, with 15 bases between them. The CDR3 is 15 residues long. CDR3 residues: CASSLVSPEKNEQYF. The CDR3 DNA sequence: TGCGCCAGCAGCTTGGTATCTCCTGAGAAGAACGAGCAGTACTTC. The full variable domain, rest sourced from reference TRBV5-1 and TRBJ2-7, is KAGVTQTPRYLIKTRGQQVTLSCSPISGHRSVSWYQQTPGQGLQFLFEYFSETQRNKGNFPGRFSGRQFSNSRSEMNVSTLELGDSALYLCASSLVSPEKNEQYFGPGTRLTVT.

The chain couples TRBV5-1 to TRBJ2-7, with a tentative D call TRBD2 (5 bases). The CDR3 consists of 14 residues. V was clipped by 0 bases and J by 4 bases, with 11 bases between them. Per germline, CDR1 SGHRS and CDR2 YFSETQ. CDR3 sequence reads: CASSLGLQHYEQYV. As DNA, the CDR3 is TGCGCCAGCAGCTTGGGACTACAGCATTACGAGCAGTACGTC.

This clonotype was observed a handful of times. This sequence joins TRBV5-5 and TRBJ2-5, with 8 bases that match TRBD2. The CDR3 totals 14 residues. Germline V gives CDR1 SGHKS, CDR2 YYEKEE (reference sequence). Trimming removed 2 bases from V and 1 base from J; junction bases left unmatched: 1. The CDR3 nucleotides read TGTGCCAGCAGCTTCGGGGGGGCCCAAGAGACCCAGTACTTC. Protein product: CASSFGGAQETQYF.

This clonotype was counted many times. This chain joins TRBV20-1 and TRBJ2-1; TRBD2 matches at 8 bases. CDR3 size: 16 residues. The germline CDR1 and CDR2 sequences are DFQATT and SNEGSKA (reference sequence). V was clipped by 0 bases and J by 2 bases; unmatched bases: 6. CDR3: CSAREKAGATYNEQFF. CDR3 in DNA: TGCAGTGCTAGAGAGAAAGCGGGGGCGACCTACAATGAGCAGTTCTTC.

This rearrangement joins TRBV7-9 to TRBJ1-4, with no clear D. Germline V lookup: CDR1 SEHNR, CDR2 FQNEAQ (reference sequence). V was clipped by 5 bases and J by 0 bases, with 13 bases between them. The CDR3 totals 16 residues. CDR3 coding DNA: TGTGCCAGCAGCGGCCAGCGGAGAGCAACTAATGAAAAACTGTTTTTT. As protein: CASSGQRRATNEKLFF.

The CDR3 DNA follows: TGTGCCAGCAGCCTGAGTAGAGCGGCTAGCACAGATACGCAGTATTTT. As protein: CASSLSRAASTDTQYF. This sequence joins TRBV7-9 and TRBJ2-3, with D perhaps matching TRBD2 (5 bases). V dropped 5 bases and J dropped 0 bases, with 15 bases sitting between them. Per the germline V gene, CDR1 is SEHNR and CDR2 is FQNEAQ (reference sequence). The CDR3 is 16 amino acids.

The rearrangement uses TRBV5-1 and TRBJ2-2; 10 bases match TRBD2. Germline-derived CDR1 and CDR2 are SGHRS and YFSETQ. J gave up 7 bases and V 4 bases, and 4 bases lay outside the gene matches. CDR3 length: 14 amino acids. The CDR3 nucleotides are TGCGCCAGCAGCCCTAGCGGGAGTAGCGGGGAGCTGTTTTTT. Protein product: CASSPSGSSGELFF.

This clonotype has just one count. The rearrangement links TRBV18 to TRBJ1-1; D might be TRBD1 (5 bases). V lost 3 bases, J lost 0 bases, and 14 bases lay in between. The CDR3 totals 16 residues. Germline-derived CDR1 and CDR2 are KGHSH and LQKENI. The CDR3: CASSPSEGLLNTEAFF. DNA for the CDR3: TGTGCCAGCTCACCCTCGGAGGGACTTCTGAACACTGAAGCTTTCTTT. The entire variable domain, with the rest obtained from reference TRBV18 and TRBJ1-1, is as follows: NAGVMQNPRHLVRRRGQEARLRCSPMKGHSHVYWYRQLPEEGLKFMVYLQKENIIDESGMPKERFSAEFPKEGPSILRIQQVVRGDSAAYFCASSPSEGLLNTEAFFGQGTRLTVV.

This chain uses TRBV5-5 with TRBJ2-2; 9 nucleotides align to TRBD2. This CDR3 is built from 16 residues. Germline V gene lookup returns CDR1 SGHKS and CDR2 YYEKEE (reference sequence). V trimming: 4 bases; J trimming: 3 bases; junction bases outside the gene matches: 7. In DNA, the CDR3 is TGTGCCAGCAGCGCCCGCGGGGGGGCGGACACCGGGGAGCTGTTTTTT. It encodes CASSARGGADTGELFF. The variable domain in full, completed from reference TRBV5-5 and TRBJ2-2, reads DAGVTQSPTHLIKTRGQQVTLRCSPISGHKSVSWYQQVLGQGPQFIFQYYEKEERGRGNFPDRFSARQFPNYSSELNVNALLLGDSALYLCASSARGGADTGELFFGEGSRLTVL.

There are many counts of this clonotype. The chain uses TRBV20-1 and TRBJ2-3; no reliable D call. CDR1 is DFQATT and CDR2 is SNEGSKA in the germline V gene (reference sequence). The CDR3 extends over 10 amino acids. V lost 6 bases and J 2 bases, leaving 3 bases between the germline ends. The CDR3 loop is CSAFTDTQYF. DNA for the CDR3: TGCAGTGCCTTCACAGATACGCAGTATTTT.

This clonotype was detected a few times. The rearrangement joins TRBV5-1 to TRBJ1-6; no clear D. Germline assignment: CDR1 SGHRS and CDR2 YFSETQ. CDR3 length: 15 residues. Trimming took off 3 bases at V and 7 bases at J, with 14 bases between the two ends. Here the CDR3 reads CASSSLGEKNSPLHF. DNA of the CDR3: TGCGCCAGCAGCTCCCTCGGAGAGAAGAATTCACCCCTCCACTTT.

This clonotype was recorded at least ten times. The chain uses TRBV29-1 and TRBJ2-6; D uncertain. Germline V gene sequence: CDR1 SQVTM, CDR2 ANQGSEA. This CDR3 has 13 residues. With 4 bases removed from V and 2 bases from J, the gap between germline ends came to 6 bases. CDR3 sequence reads: CSVATPGANVLTF. In DNA, the CDR3 is TGCAGCGTTGCTACCCCTGGGGCCAACGTCCTGACTTTC.

This chain links TRBV12-3 or TRBV12-4 with TRBJ2-1, with TRBD2 identical over 10 bases. The CDR3 consists of 17 residues. The trim removed 6 bases at V and 6 bases at J, leaving 14 bases unmatched. The CDR3 spells CASSHRSSGGARNEQFF. In DNA form, the CDR3 reads TGTGCCAGCAGCCATCGCTCCAGCGGGGGGGCACGCAATGAGCAGTTCTTC.

On this clonotype itself: The junction differs from germline at one of its ends, possibly a read error. The chain links TRBV7-8 to TRBJ1-1; TRBD1 is a possible D gene (5 bases). This CDR3 is built from 13 residues. Germline CDR1 and CDR2: SGHVS and FQNEAQ. Here the CDR3 reads CASSLLTGTGAFF. Here the CDR3 DNA reads TGTGCCAGCAGCTTGTTGACCGGGACTGGAGCTTTCTTT.

This clonotype turned up a few times. The CDR3 region has the DNA TGCAGTGCTAGATACGGGGGGGGCACAGATACGCAGTATTTT. Protein: CSARYGGGTDTQYF. The chain has TRBV20-1 and TRBJ2-3; 8 bases agree with TRBD2. The trim removed 2 bases at V and 1 base at J, leaving 2 bases unmatched. The CDR3 length is 14 residues. Germline V gives CDR1 DFQATT, CDR2 SNEGSKA (reference sequence).

The rearrangement uses TRBV11-2 and TRBJ2-1, with D uncertain. Germline loops: CDR1 SGHAT, CDR2 FQNNGV. Trimming removed 1 base from V and 9 bases from J, with 13 bases in between. The CDR3 sequence is 14 residues long. The DNA for the CDR3 is TGTGCCAGCAGCTTAGGTCTAACTGCCTTTGAGCAGTTCTTC. This gives the protein CASSLGLTAFEQFF.

The CDR3 DNA reads TGCGCCAGCTTCGTCGGGGGGCTCGATACCGGGGAGCTGTTTTTT. It is translated as CASFVGGLDTGELFF. The chain combines TRBV5-1 with TRBJ2-2; perhaps TRBD2 as D (7 bases). Trimming left V 7 bases short and J 5 bases short, with 18 bases between. CDR3 length: 15 residues. CDR1 is SGHRS and CDR2 is YFSETQ in the germline V gene.

DNA of the CDR3: TGTGCCAGCACCTCGGGGGGTTATTTGGACGAGCAGTACGTC. Translated: CASTSGGYLDEQYV. V is TRBV28 and J is TRBJ2-7; 7 nucleotides line up with TRBD2. This CDR3 contains 14 residues. The trim removed 7 bases at V and 5 bases at J, leaving 11 bases unmatched. The germline V gene has CDR1 MDHEN and CDR2 SYDVKM.

The J gene is TRBJ2-7, the V gene TRBV7-3, with 8 bases that match TRBD1. The CDR3 spans 12 residues. V dropped 5 bases and J dropped 6; count of bases not matched to a gene: 3. Germline V gene sequence: CDR1 SGHTA, CDR2 FQGTGA. The CDR3 is CASSTGGFEQYF. As DNA, the CDR3 is TGTGCCAGCAGCACAGGGGGTTTCGAGCAGTACTTC.

This clonotype has a single count. The J gene is TRBJ1-5, the V gene TRBV7-9; 9 nucleotides line up with TRBD1. The CDR3 is 17 residues long. Germline CDR1 SEHNR, CDR2 FQNEAQ (reference sequence). V was clipped by 5 bases and J by 2 bases; unmatched bases: 10. CDR3 sequence: CASSGPGQGSGNQPQHF. The DNA for the CDR3 is TGTGCCAGCAGCGGGCCGGGACAGGGTTCGGGCAATCAGCCCCAGCATTTT.

This clonotype was observed a few times. This chain links TRBV5-1 with TRBJ2-2; 8 bases align to TRBD1. V shed 4 bases, J shed 2 bases, and the junction held 13 bases outside the gene matches. The CDR3 is made up of 18 amino acids. Germline V gives CDR1 SGHRS, CDR2 YFSETQ. The CDR3 protein is CASSPRRTGRFNTGELFF. The DNA of the CDR3 is TGCGCCAGCAGCCCCCGGCGGACAGGGAGATTTAACACCGGGGAGCTGTTTTTT.

The chain uses TRBV7-9 and TRBJ2-2; the D gene could be TRBD1 or TRBD2 (5 bases each). CDR1 is SEHNR and CDR2 is FQNEAQ in the germline V gene (reference sequence). CDR3 length equals 12 residues. The V gene lost 1 base and the J gene lost 10 bases, with 7 bases spanning the gap. DNA of the CDR3: TGTGCCAGCAGCTTAGTGGGGACGGAGCTGTTTTTT. It encodes CASSLVGTELFF.